Shown below are 10 T cell receptor beta chains from a single sample sequenced in a study of identical twins (dated by TCRdb to 2016 to 2017). The library came from 5' RACE. Data came from an Illumina HiSeq 2000. Through fastp at Q25 and MiXCR, TCRdb rebuilt clones from the public reads, retaining in-frame beta chains. Rows with a matching CDR3 protein are joined into one entry that keeps the most common DNA and genes. Within this sample are hundreds of thousands of distinct CDR3 sequences, with approximately 6% of them counted one time only. Roughly 1.6% of the sample comes from the top ten. Sequenced: naive T cells sorted from blood. The cell subset or site label here, explained by the study, means: cells isolated with a human naive T-cell isolation kit. The receptors originated from a young man in good health.

This clonotype was seen repeatedly, ten times or more. The chain is built from TRBV10-3 and TRBJ2-1; possible D gene TRBD2, 5 bases. Germline lookup yields CDR1 ENHRY and CDR2 SYGVKD. Trimming stripped 3 bases from V and 8 bases from J, with 17 bases between. CDR3 size: 15 residues. The chain's CDR3 is CAISDRTSLEDEQFF. CDR3 in DNA: TGTGCCATCAGTGATCGGACTTCCCTGGAGGATGAGCAGTTCTTC.

This chain uses TRBV7-2 with TRBJ2-7; TRBD2 agrees at 8 bases. This CDR3 contains 13 residues. V dropped 5 bases and J dropped 5; count of bases not matched to a gene: 5. The V gene's germline CDR1 is SGHTA and CDR2 FQGNSA. In DNA, the CDR3 is TGTGCCAGCAGCGTTAGCGGGATGAACGAGCAGTACTTC. Translated: CASSVSGMNEQYF.

V is TRBV7-8 and J is TRBJ2-7, with TRBD2 identical over 8 bases. Germline lookup yields CDR1 SGHVS and CDR2 FQNEAQ. This CDR3 region has 16 residues. Germline trimming cut 1 base from V and 2 bases from J; bases unmatched to any gene: 7. CDR3 sequence: CASSLGSGTSAYEQYV. The CDR3 bases are TGTGCCAGCAGCTTAGGTAGCGGGACCTCCGCCTACGAGCAGTACGTC.

This CDR3 reads CASKGRQGLVGELFF. The DNA for the CDR3 is TGTGCCAGCAAAGGGAGGCAGGGGCTAGTCGGGGAGCTGTTTTTT. J is TRBJ2-2 and V is TRBV28; the D gene could be TRBD1 or TRBD2 (6 bases each). From germline, CDR1 is MDHEN and CDR2 SYDVKM. The V and J ends lost 7 bases and 7 bases respectively, with 19 bases between them. This CDR3 is built from 15 residues.

This clonotype occurred many times. The genes are TRBV4-2 and TRBJ2-2; D might be TRBD2 (5 bases). CDR1 is LGHNA, CDR2 YNFKEQ, per germline. Trimming removed 0 bases at V and 6 bases at J, with 8 bases between. The CDR3 covers 14 residues. The CDR3 DNA reads as TGTGCCAGCAGCCAAGATCCGGGGTCCGGGGAGCTGTTTTTT. It yields the protein CASSQDPGSGELFF.

This clonotype was observed a handful of times. The chain uses TRBV11-2 and TRBJ2-1; TRBD2 agrees at 10 bases. Trimming at V came to 2 bases and at J to 4 bases, leaving 8 bases not matched to a gene. Germline V gene sequence: CDR1 SGHAT, CDR2 FQNNGV. The CDR3 contains 17 residues. CDR3 in DNA: TGTGCCAGCAGCTTAAGGGGGGTAGCGGGAGGATACAATGAGCAGTTCTTC. This codes for CASSLRGVAGGYNEQFF.

Concerning this clonotype: One end of the junction varies from germline; a read error may be responsible. This rearrangement joins TRBV27 to TRBJ1-5, with D hard to call. CDR3 length: 15 residues. CDR1 MNHEY and CDR2 SMNVEV come from the germline V gene (reference sequence). DNA of the CDR3: TGCACCAGCATCCTGCTCCAGCGGGGCAATCAGCCCCAGCATTTT. Its protein product is CTSILLQRGNQPQHF.

This clonotype was detected many times. The chain combines TRBV20-1 with TRBJ2-7; D is ambiguous. Germline lookup yields CDR1 DFQATT and CDR2 SNEGSKA (reference sequence). Trimming removed 3 bases from V and 3 bases from J, with 12 bases in between. This CDR3 comprises 13 residues. The CDR3 loop is CSARDGKDYEQYF. CDR3 DNA: TGCAGTGCTAGGGACGGTAAGGACTACGAGCAGTACTTC.

This clonotype has just a few counts. The rearrangement uses TRBV18 and TRBJ2-2; D gene unclear. Trimming shortened V by 4 bases and J by 9 bases, and 15 bases separated the two germline ends. Germline CDR1 is KGHSH and CDR2 is LQKENI. This CDR3 comprises 14 residues. CDR3 region: CASSRGPDSRELFF. DNA of the CDR3: TGTGCCAGCTCACGAGGACCCGACTCGAGGGAGCTGTTTTTT.

This clonotype was seen repeatedly, ten times or more. The chain uses TRBV12-3 or TRBV12-4 and TRBJ1-3, with a tentative D call TRBD1 (5 bases). CDR3 size: 13 residues. The germline V and J ends were trimmed by 8 bases and 0 bases, with 8 bases remaining between them. CDR3 loop: CASGGSSGNTIYF. The CDR3 bases are TGTGCCAGCGGGGGGAGCTCTGGAAACACCATATATTTT.